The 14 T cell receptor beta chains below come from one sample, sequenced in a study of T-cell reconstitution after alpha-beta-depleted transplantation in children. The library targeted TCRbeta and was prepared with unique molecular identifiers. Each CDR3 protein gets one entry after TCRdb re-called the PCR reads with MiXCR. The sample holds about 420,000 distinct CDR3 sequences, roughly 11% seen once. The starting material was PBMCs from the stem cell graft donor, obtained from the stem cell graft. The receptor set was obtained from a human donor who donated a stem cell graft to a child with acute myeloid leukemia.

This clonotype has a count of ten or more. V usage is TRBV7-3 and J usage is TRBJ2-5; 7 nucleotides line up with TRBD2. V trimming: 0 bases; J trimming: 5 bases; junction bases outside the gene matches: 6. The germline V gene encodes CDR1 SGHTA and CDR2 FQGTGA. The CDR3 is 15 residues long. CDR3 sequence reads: CASSLTSGDGETQYF. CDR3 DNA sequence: TGTGCCAGCAGCTTAACAAGCGGGGACGGTGAGACCCAGTACTTC.

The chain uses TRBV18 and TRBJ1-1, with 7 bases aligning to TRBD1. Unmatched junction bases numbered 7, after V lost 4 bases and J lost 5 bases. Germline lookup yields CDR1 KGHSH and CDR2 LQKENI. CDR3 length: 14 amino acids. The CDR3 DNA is TGTGCCAGCTCACAAGACAGGGAGTTGACTGAAGCTTTCTTT. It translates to CASSQDRELTEAFF. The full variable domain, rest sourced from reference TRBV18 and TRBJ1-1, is NAGVMQNPRHLVRRRGQEARLRCSPMKGHSHVYWYRQLPEEGLKFMVYLQKENIIDESGMPKERFSAEFPKEGPSILRIQQVVRGDSAAYFCASSQDRELTEAFFGQGTRLTVV.

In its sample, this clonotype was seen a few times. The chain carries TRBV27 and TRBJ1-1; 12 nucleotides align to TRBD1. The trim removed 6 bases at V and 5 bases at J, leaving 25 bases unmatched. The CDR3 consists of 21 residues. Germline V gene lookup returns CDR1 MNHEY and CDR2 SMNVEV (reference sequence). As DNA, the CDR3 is TGTGCCAGCAGCCCCAAGGGTCGGGACAGGGGGCTGTGGGGCATCCTGACTGAAGCTTTCTTT. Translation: CASSPKGRDRGLWGILTEAFF.

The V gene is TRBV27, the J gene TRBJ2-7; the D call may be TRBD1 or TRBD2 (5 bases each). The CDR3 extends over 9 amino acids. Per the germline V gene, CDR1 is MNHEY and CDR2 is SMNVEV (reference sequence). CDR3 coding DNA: TGTGCCAGCAACGTTTGGGGGTCCGTC. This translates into CASNVWGSV.

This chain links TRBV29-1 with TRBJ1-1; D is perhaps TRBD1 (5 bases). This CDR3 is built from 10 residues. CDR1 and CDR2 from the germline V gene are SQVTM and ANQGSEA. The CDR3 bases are TGCAGTGGGGGGAACACTGAAGCTTTCTTT. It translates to CSGGNTEAFF.

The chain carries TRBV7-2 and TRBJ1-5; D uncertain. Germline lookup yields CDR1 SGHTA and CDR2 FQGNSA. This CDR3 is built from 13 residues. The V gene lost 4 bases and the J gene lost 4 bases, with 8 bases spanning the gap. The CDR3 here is CASSSSPNQPQHF. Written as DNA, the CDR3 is TGTGCCAGCAGCTCAAGCCCTAATCAGCCCCAGCATTTT. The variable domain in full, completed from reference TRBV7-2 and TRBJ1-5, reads GAGVSQSPSNKVTEKGKDVELRCDPISGHTALYWYRQSLGQGLEFLIYFQGNSAPDKSGLPSDRFSAERTGGSVSTLTIQRTQQEDSAVYLCASSSSPNQPQHFGDGTRLSIL.

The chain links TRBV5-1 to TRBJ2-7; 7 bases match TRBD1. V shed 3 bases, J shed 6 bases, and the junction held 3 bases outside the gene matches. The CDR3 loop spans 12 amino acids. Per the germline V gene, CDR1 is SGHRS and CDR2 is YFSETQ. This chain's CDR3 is CASSSQGTEQYF. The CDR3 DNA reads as TGCGCCAGCAGCTCACAGGGGACCGAGCAGTACTTC.

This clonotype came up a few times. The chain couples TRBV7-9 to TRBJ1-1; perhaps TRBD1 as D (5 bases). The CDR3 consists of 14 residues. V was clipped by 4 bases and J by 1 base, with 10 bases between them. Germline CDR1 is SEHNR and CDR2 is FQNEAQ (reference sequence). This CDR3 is CASSSKTANTEAFF. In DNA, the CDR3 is TGTGCCAGCAGCTCGAAGACAGCGAACACTGAAGCTTTCTTT.

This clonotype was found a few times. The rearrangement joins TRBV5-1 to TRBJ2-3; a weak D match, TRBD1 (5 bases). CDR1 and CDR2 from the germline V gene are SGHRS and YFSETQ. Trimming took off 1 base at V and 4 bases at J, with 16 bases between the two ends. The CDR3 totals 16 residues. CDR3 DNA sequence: TGCGCCAGCAGCTTGTCTCCCACAGGTTTGGCAGATACGCAGTATTTT. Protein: CASSLSPTGLADTQYF.

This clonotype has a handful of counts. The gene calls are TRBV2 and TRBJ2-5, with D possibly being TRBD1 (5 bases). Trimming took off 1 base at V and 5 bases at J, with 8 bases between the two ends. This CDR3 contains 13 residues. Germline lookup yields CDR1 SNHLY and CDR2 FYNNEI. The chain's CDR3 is CASSEEGRETQYF. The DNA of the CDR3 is TGTGCCAGCAGTGAAGAGGGGCGGGAGACCCAGTACTTC.

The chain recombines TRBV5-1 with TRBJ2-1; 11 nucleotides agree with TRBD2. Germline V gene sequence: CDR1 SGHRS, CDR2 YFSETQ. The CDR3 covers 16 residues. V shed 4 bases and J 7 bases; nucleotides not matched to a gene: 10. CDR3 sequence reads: CASSPLAGGPENEQFF. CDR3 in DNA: TGCGCCAGCAGCCCGTTAGCGGGAGGGCCGGAAAATGAGCAGTTCTTC.

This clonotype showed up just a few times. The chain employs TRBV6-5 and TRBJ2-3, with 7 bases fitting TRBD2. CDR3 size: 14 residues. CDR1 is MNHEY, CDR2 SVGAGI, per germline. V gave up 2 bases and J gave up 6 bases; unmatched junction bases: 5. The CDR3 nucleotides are TGTGCCAGCAGTTACCGACCACTAGCGGATACGCAGTATTTT. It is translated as CASSYRPLADTQYF.

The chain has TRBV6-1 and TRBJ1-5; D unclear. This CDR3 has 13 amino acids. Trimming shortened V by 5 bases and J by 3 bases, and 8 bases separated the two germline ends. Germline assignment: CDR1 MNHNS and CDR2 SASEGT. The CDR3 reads CASSRTINQPQHF. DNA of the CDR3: TGTGCCAGCAGTCGGACCATCAATCAGCCCCAGCATTTT.

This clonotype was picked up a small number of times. The CDR3 DNA is TGTGCCTGGGAGCCCCCAGCAGGGGGCCCGTCCTACAATGAGCAGTTCTTC. Protein sequence: CAWEPPAGGPSYNEQFF. The chain is built from TRBV30 and TRBJ2-1, with 8 bases fitting TRBD1. CDR3 length equals 17 residues. Per germline, CDR1 GTSNPN and CDR2 SVGIG (reference sequence). V dropped 5 bases and J dropped 1; count of bases not matched to a gene: 13.